The source of this T cell receptor beta chain is a study of CD8 T cells in ankylosing spondylitis. Study outcomes and limitations: Within ankylosing spondylitis blood, a TCR beta motif made up of several highly homologous variants appeared to be characteristic. The authors reported significant enrichment of disease-linked clones in matched ankylosing spondylitis synovial fluid.

This clonotype was seen at least ten times. Its antigen is not known. The TCR beta libraries were generated through quantitative 5'-RACE incorporating molecular barcodes. One entry per CDR3 protein, called by TCRdb with MiXCR from the 5' RACE reads. Of some 200,000 distinct CDR3 sequences listed, about 7.3% are singletons. V lost 0 bases to trimming and J lost 7 bases, with 12 bases between them. The germline gives CDR1 LGHNA, CDR2 YSLEER. There are 15 residues in the CDR3. The specimen was blood, either unsorted or a sorted T cell fraction (not recorded which). The origin of this receptor is a male donor with ankylosing spondylitis. This chain uses TRBV4-3 with TRBJ2-2, with D maybe TRBD1 (5 bases). CDR3 region: CASSQETGPGGELFF. The CDR3, as DNA: TGCGCCAGCAGCCAAGAAACAGGCCCGGGCGGGGAGCTGTTTTTT.